This T cell receptor beta chain was sequenced during a study of blood T cell repertoires in COVID-19. Germline V gene sequence: CDR1 GTSNPN, CDR2 SVGIG (reference sequence). V lost 3 bases and J 5 bases, leaving 26 bases between the germline ends. This CDR3 is built from 17 residues. Per the original data handling: Quantification of nucleated cells was approximated via reference gene primer amplification. The protocol was immunoSEQ multiplex PCR, while the TCRdb copy is restricted to in-frame clones and leaves out a portion. The V and J calls and the clone size are those of that table, but D and trimming were determined from the DNA. The profile covers approximately 46,000 clones, with around four fifths appearing a single time and around 12% taken by the ten largest.

Sequenced input: peripheral blood. The source of this sequence is a human donor in a cohort sampled during active COVID-19. The chain recombines TRBV30 with TRBJ2-7; weak D call: TRBD1 (7 bases). In DNA, the CDR3 is TGTGCCTGGAGGACGGACAGGTTGGGAGGTCCGTCCGACGAGCAGTACTTC. Translation gives CAWRTDRLGGPSDEQYF.